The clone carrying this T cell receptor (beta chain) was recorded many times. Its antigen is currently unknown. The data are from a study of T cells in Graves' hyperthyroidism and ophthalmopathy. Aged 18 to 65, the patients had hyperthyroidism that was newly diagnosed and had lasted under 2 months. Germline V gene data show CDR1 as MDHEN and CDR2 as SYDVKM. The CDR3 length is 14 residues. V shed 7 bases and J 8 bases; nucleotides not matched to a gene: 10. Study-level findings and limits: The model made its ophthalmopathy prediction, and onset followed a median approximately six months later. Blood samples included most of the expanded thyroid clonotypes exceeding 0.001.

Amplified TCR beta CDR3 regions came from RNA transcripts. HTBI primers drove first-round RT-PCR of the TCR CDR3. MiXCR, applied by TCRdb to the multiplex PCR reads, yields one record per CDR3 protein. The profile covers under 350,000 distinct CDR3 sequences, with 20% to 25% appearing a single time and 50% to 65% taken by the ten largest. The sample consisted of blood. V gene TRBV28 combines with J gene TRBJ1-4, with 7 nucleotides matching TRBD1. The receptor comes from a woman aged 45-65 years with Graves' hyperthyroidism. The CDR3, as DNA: TGTGCCAGCAAGTCCGGGACAGAAGGGGAAAAACTGTTTTTT. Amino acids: CASKSGTEGEKLFF.